This T cell receptor beta chain was identified during a study of blood T cell repertoires in COVID-19. Study-wide background: Some COVID-19 samples were acute and others convalescent; all came from the United States, Italy and Spain. PBMCs, B-cell-depleted T cells, or T cells provided the cDNA or gDNA that made up the material.

The germline gives CDR1 MNHEY, CDR2 SVGAGI. Losses at the gene ends were 7 bases for V and 1 base for J; bases not matched to a gene: 1. The CDR3 sequence is 14 residues long. Original handling: Estimation of nucleated cell counts was performed using reference gene primer amplification. Data came from immunoSEQ multiplex PCR; TCRdb stores just in-frame clones and leaves some out. V, J and clone size were drawn from that table, and D and trimming were deduced from the DNA. In the table there are roughly 200,000 clones, 86% of which are singletons. The V gene is TRBV6-5, the J gene TRBJ1-1; 12 bases are a match to TRBD1. The specimen was peripheral blood. This receptor was identified in a woman younger than 45 with active or convalescent COVID-19. Here the CDR3 DNA reads TGTGCCAGCACGGGACAGGGGGCGAACACTGAAGCTTTCTTT. Translation: CASTGQGANTEAFF.